This T cell receptor beta chain was retrieved from a study of control samples from healthy donors and cancer patients. Profiling relied on immunoSEQ multiplex PCR, and the TCRdb table lists in-frame clones only, not all of them. The sample shows around 100,000 clones, around 89% of them seen only once. This clone was recorded many times. V gave up 8 bases and J gave up 2 bases; unmatched junction bases: 4. The CDR3 is made up of 14 amino acids. Germline CDR1 reads WSHSY; CDR2 reads SAAADI. The chain employs TRBV10-2 and TRBJ2-1; TRBD1 agrees at 9 bases. Sample: PBMCs. This clonotype was obtained from a man aged 55 to 70 with lung cancer. The CDR3 sequence is CASGRQGAYNEQFF. In DNA, the CDR3 is TGCGCCAGCGGGAGACAGGGGGCCTACAATGAGCAGTTCTTC.